This passage covers 26 T cell receptor beta chains from one sample sequenced in a study of blood T cell repertoires in COVID-19. Some clones are missing from TCRdb's copy, which holds only in-frame ones; the method was immunoSEQ multiplex PCR. The profile covers about 160,000 clones, with roughly 85% appearing a single time and more than 1% taken by the ten largest. Specimen: peripheral blood. The receptors were gathered from a man aged 40-49 years with acute or convalescent COVID-19.

The chain has TRBV7-4 and TRBJ2-4; D may be TRBD1 (6 bases). Trimming left V 4 bases short and J 7 bases short, with 14 bases between. The CDR3 loop spans 14 amino acids. The germline V gene has CDR1 SGHVT and CDR2 SQSDAQ. CDR3 sequence reads: CASSSGTTRNIQYF. CDR3 DNA sequence: TGTGCCAGCAGCTCAGGGACAACACGGAACATTCAGTACTTC.

The CDR3 reads CASSQRDSITYEQYF. The CDR3 DNA follows: TGTGCCAGCTCACAACGGGACAGCATAACCTACGAGCAGTACTTC. The chain combines TRBV18 with TRBJ2-7; 7 bases agree with TRBD1. The V and J ends lost 4 bases and 2 bases, in that order; junction bases with no gene match: 8. Germline lookup yields CDR1 KGHSH and CDR2 LQKENI. The CDR3 totals 15 residues.

J is TRBJ2-7 and V is TRBV5-1, with 7 bases that match TRBD1. The CDR3 has 13 amino acids. Germline lookup yields CDR1 SGHRS and CDR2 YFSETQ. V shed 4 bases, J shed 2 bases, and the junction held 3 bases outside the gene matches. The CDR3 loop reads CASSRGTAYEQYF. The CDR3 region has the DNA TGCGCCAGCAGCCGTGGGACAGCCTACGAGCAGTACTTC.

This chain links TRBV27 with TRBJ2-1; TRBD1 agrees at 11 bases. Unmatched junction bases numbered 8, after V lost 6 bases and J lost 7 bases. The V gene's germline CDR1 is MNHEY and CDR2 SMNVEV (reference sequence). The CDR3 is made up of 15 amino acids. In nucleotides, the CDR3 is TGTGCCAGCAGGGCCGGGACAGGGGGATCGAATGAGCAGTTCTTC. This codes for CASRAGTGGSNEQFF.

This clone occurred a few times. The rearrangement links TRBV5-6 to TRBJ1-1; 7 bases map to TRBD1. This CDR3 region has 14 residues. The germline gives CDR1 SGHDT, CDR2 YYEEEE. The V and J ends lost 2 bases and 4 bases, in that order; junction bases with no gene match: 5. CDR3 DNA: TGTGCCAGCAGCTTCCGACAGGGTGGCACTGAAGCTTTCTTT. Translation gives CASSFRQGGTEAFF.

In DNA form, the CDR3 reads TGTGCCAGCAGGTCGTCTAGCGGGGGCCTGGATACGCAGTATTTT. Translating gives CASRSSSGGLDTQYF. The V call is TRBV2, the J call TRBJ2-3; 10 nucleotides match TRBD2. Unmatched junction bases numbered 9, after V lost 6 bases and J lost 6 bases. Per germline, CDR1 SNHLY and CDR2 FYNNEI. CDR3 size: 15 residues. Together with reference TRBV2 and TRBJ2-3, the CDR3 gives the full variable domain: EPEVTQTPSHQVTQMGQEVILRCVPISNHLYFYWYRQILGQKVEFLVSFYNNEISEKSEIFDDQFSVERPDGSNFTLKIRSTKLEDSAMYFCASRSSSGGLDTQYFGPGTRLTVL.

This clone is a singleton in its sample. This sequence joins TRBV6-5 and TRBJ1-5, with TRBD1 as a possible D gene (6 bases). Deletions cut 6 bases from V and 1 base from J, with 10 bases between. The CDR3 spans 14 residues. Germline V CDR1 and CDR2: MNHEY, SVGAGI. The CDR3 sequence: CASSLDRSNQPQHF. CDR3 bases: TGTGCCAGCAGCCTAGACAGGAGCAATCAGCCCCAGCATTTT.

The rearrangement uses TRBV27 and TRBJ1-5; weak D call: TRBD1 (6 bases). The CDR3 runs to 14 residues. V was clipped by 4 bases and J by 6 bases, with 13 bases between them. Germline values: CDR1 MNHEY, CDR2 SMNVEV (reference sequence). The CDR3 reads CASSSQGYGQPQHF. The CDR3, as DNA: TGTGCCAGCAGTTCACAGGGTTATGGTCAGCCCCAGCATTTT.

V is TRBV2 and J is TRBJ2-7, with TRBD2 identical over 12 bases. The V segment lost 9 bases and the J segment 4 bases; nucleotides outside the gene matches: 7. This CDR3 has 14 amino acids. Germline CDR1 is SNHLY and CDR2 is FYNNEI. The CDR3 here is CASVLAGGMYEQYF. The CDR3 nucleotides are TGTGCCAGTGTACTAGCGGGGGGCATGTACGAGCAGTACTTC.

The chain couples TRBV24-1 to TRBJ2-1; 7 nucleotides align to TRBD1. V trimming: 5 bases; J trimming: 7 bases; junction bases outside the gene matches: 7. Looked up from germline, CDR1 is KGHDR and CDR2 is SFDVKD. The CDR3 runs to 14 residues. This CDR3 is CATSGIGGRNEQFF. The CDR3 bases are TGTGCCACCAGTGGAATAGGGGGCAGGAATGAGCAGTTCTTC.

The chain combines TRBV12-3 or TRBV12-4 with TRBJ2-7; D is unclear. The CDR3 covers 12 residues. Trimming cost V 3 bases and J 4 bases, with 7 bases left between them. The CDR3 region has the DNA TGTGCCAGCAGTTTGAGGTTATACGAGCAGTACTTC. It encodes CASSLRLYEQYF.

This sequence joins TRBV19 and TRBJ1-6; 9 bases match TRBD1. The CDR3 runs 14 residues. J gave up 7 bases and V 4 bases, and 2 bases lay outside the gene matches. Germline CDR1 LNHDA, CDR2 SQIVND (reference sequence). CDR3 region: CASSRDRENSPLHF. Written as DNA, the CDR3 is TGTGCCAGTAGTAGGGACAGGGAAAATTCACCCCTCCACTTT.

As concerns this clone: One end of the junction is discordant with germline, which a read error may explain. The chain combines TRBV6-4 with TRBJ2-7; 7 bases map to TRBD2. This CDR3 has 9 amino acids. Germline assignment: CDR1 MRHNA and CDR2 SNTAGT. The CDR3 region has the DNA TGTGCCAGCAATTCACCGGGGGGCTTC. This sequence encodes CASNSPGGF.

V gene TRBV9 combines with J gene TRBJ2-5, with 10 bases that match TRBD2. The CDR3 covers 16 residues. V shed 0 bases and J 1 base; nucleotides not matched to a gene: 3. The germline V gene encodes CDR1 SGDLS and CDR2 YYNGEE. The DNA of the CDR3 is TGTGCCAGCAGCGTAGCCCCTAGCGGGGGCCAAGAGACCCAGTACTTC. It codes for CASSVAPSGGQETQYF. The whole variable domain, filled in from reference TRBV9 and TRBJ2-5, reads DSGVTQTPKHLITATGQRVTLRCSPRSGDLSVYWYQQSLDQGLQFLIQYYNGEERAKGNILERFSAQQFPDLHSELNLSSLELGDSALYFCASSVAPSGGQETQYFGPGTRLLVL.

The rearrangement joins TRBV9 to TRBJ2-6; 7 bases agree with TRBD1. Germline CDR1 and CDR2: SGDLS and YYNGEE. V lost 4 bases to trimming and J lost 2 bases; unmatched junction nucleotides: 9. This CDR3 has 17 residues. Here the CDR3 reads CASSSPTGKAGANVLTF. CDR3 DNA sequence: TGTGCCAGCAGCTCCCCGACAGGGAAGGCTGGGGCCAACGTCCTGACTTTC.

V usage is TRBV5-1 and J usage is TRBJ1-6, with D perhaps matching TRBD1 (5 bases). Germline V lookup: CDR1 SGHRS, CDR2 YFSETQ. The CDR3 totals 15 residues. The ends were cut back, 0 bases at V and 5 bases at J, with 9 bases in the middle. CDR3 coding DNA: TGCGCCAGCAGCTTGGCACAGGTGAATAATTCACCCCTCCACTTT. It translates to CASSLAQVNNSPLHF.

The chain is built from TRBV6-5 and TRBJ1-6; D is perhaps TRBD1 (5 bases). Germline CDR1 and CDR2: MNHEY and SVGAGI. This CDR3 region has 12 residues. V was pared by 7 bases and J by 7 bases, with 8 bases between. CDR3 nucleotides: TGTGCCAGCAAGGGGAACAATTCACCCCTCCACTTT. Protein: CASKGNNSPLHF.

The chain recombines TRBV6-5 with TRBJ1-1; D may be TRBD1 (6 bases). CDR3 size: 15 residues. Trimming left V 5 bases short and J 4 bases short, with 17 bases between. Per the germline V gene, CDR1 is MNHEY and CDR2 is SVGAGI. CDR3 in amino acids: CASSRGQQGGTEAFF. The CDR3 bases are TGTGCCAGCAGTCGGGGCCAACAGGGTGGCACTGAAGCTTTCTTT.

This clone was recorded only once. The J gene is TRBJ1-1, the V gene TRBV7-6; the match to TRBD1 covers 7 bases. The CDR3 is 15 residues long. CDR1 SGHVS and CDR2 FNYEAQ come from the germline V gene. V was pared by 6 bases and J by 0 bases, with 7 bases of the junction left unmatched. The CDR3 DNA reads as TGTGCCAGCAGGGAAAGACAGGGCCTGAACACTGAAGCTTTCTTT. This encodes CASRERQGLNTEAFF.

CDR3 DNA sequence: TGTGCCAGTAGTATAATAATAGGAGAACACTCTGGAAACACCATATATTTT. It is translated as CASSIIIGEHSGNTIYF. The chain joins TRBV19 to TRBJ1-3; no reliable D call. Germline CDR1 is LNHDA and CDR2 is SQIVND (reference sequence). V lost 2 bases and J 0 bases, leaving 14 bases between the germline ends. The CDR3 spans 17 residues.

This chain joins TRBV30 and TRBJ1-2; unclear D gene. The CDR3 loop spans 13 amino acids. Trimming took off 0 bases at V and 1 base at J, with 6 bases between the two ends. Per the germline V gene, CDR1 is GTSNPN and CDR2 is SVGIG (reference sequence). CDR3 loop: CAWSVSGNYGYTF. Here the CDR3 DNA reads TGTGCCTGGAGTGTATCGGGTAACTATGGCTACACCTTC.

The rearrangement uses TRBV29-1 and TRBJ1-1; a possible D gene is TRBD1 (6 bases). The CDR3 consists of 12 residues. The V end was cut by 7 bases, the J end by 4 bases, with 13 bases between. Germline V CDR1 and CDR2: SQVTM, ANQGSEA. CDR3: CSGYRVGTEAFF. The CDR3, as DNA: TGCAGCGGATACAGGGTCGGCACTGAAGCTTTCTTT.

The rearrangement links TRBV23-1 to TRBJ1-5; no definite D call. TRBV23-1 is an ORF, and what it does is uncertain. With 2 bases removed from V and 11 bases from J, the gap between germline ends came to 19 bases. This CDR3 spans 15 amino acids. CDR3 in DNA: TGCGCCAGCAGTCAAAAAACTTGCTGCAATCGAGCCCAGCATTTT. Translating gives CASSQKTCCNRAQHF.

This chain links TRBV30 with TRBJ1-6; TRBD1 matches at 8 bases. The CDR3 extends over 16 amino acids. V shed 1 base, J shed 8 bases, and the junction held 10 bases outside the gene matches. In germline, CDR1 is GTSNPN, CDR2 SVGIG (reference sequence). The CDR3 sequence: CAWSAGQGEVDSPLHF. CDR3 coding DNA: TGTGCCTGGAGTGCCGGACAGGGAGAGGTGGATTCACCCCTCCACTTT.

The chain combines TRBV19 with TRBJ2-3; TRBD2 is a possible D gene (6 bases). CDR3 length equals 12 residues. Germline V gene lookup returns CDR1 LNHDA and CDR2 SQIVND (reference sequence). V shed 5 bases and J shed 9 bases, with 12 bases lying between them. Here the CDR3 DNA reads TGTGCCAGTAGTCCCGGGAGCAGGACGCAGTATTTT. Protein product: CASSPGSRTQYF.

In DNA, the CDR3 is TGTGCCAGCAGCCGAAGCCAAGAGCCCGCGCACGAGCAGTACTTC. This translates into CASSRSQEPAHEQYF. The rearrangement joins TRBV7-9 to TRBJ2-7; unclear D gene. There are 15 residues in the CDR3. In germline, CDR1 is SEHNR, CDR2 FQNEAQ (reference sequence). The V gene lost 5 bases and the J gene lost 5 bases, with 19 bases spanning the gap.